These 19 T cell receptor beta chains were all obtained from the same sample, sequenced in a study of spatial heterogeneity in lung cancer. The study's findings and limits: Tumor mutation counts were tracked by expanded intratumoral alpha and beta TCR counts.

No cognate antigen is known for these TCRs. Time point: sample taken at primary tumor resection. TCRdb re-called the 5' RACE reads through MiXCR, storing one row per CDR3 protein. The sample carries about 3,500 distinct CDR3 sequences, around 16% recorded once. The sample consisted of lung tumor tissue, taken at surgery. The receptors were gathered from a female donor with early-stage non-small cell lung cancer.

In this sample, this clonotype is medium-sized. CDR3 sequence (DNA): TGCGCCAGCAGCCAACTTGGCGGGGGGCGCACAGATACGCAGTATTTT. Translation: CASSQLGGGRTDTQYF. The J gene is TRBJ2-3, the V gene TRBV4-3; 8 bases align to TRBD2. CDR1 is LGHNA and CDR2 is YSLEER in the germline V gene. With 2 bases clipped from V and 1 base from J, the junction kept 5 bases outside the gene matches. The CDR3 is 16 residues long.

This clonotype was counted only a few times. The chain uses TRBV11-2 and TRBJ2-3, with D perhaps matching TRBD1 (6 bases). Trimming left V 5 bases short and J 2 bases short, with 17 bases between. Germline V gene lookup returns CDR1 SGHAT and CDR2 FQNNGV. The CDR3 is 16 residues long. Here the CDR3 reads CASSLRGITNTDTQYF. CDR3 sequence (DNA): TGTGCCAGCAGCCTCAGGGGAATTACTAACACAGATACGCAGTATTTT.

This clonotype is labeled as medium-sized (0.01 to 0.1%). The chain couples TRBV18 to TRBJ1-1; no firm D call. Germline V gene data show CDR1 as KGHSH and CDR2 as LQKENI. CDR3 length: 16 residues. V was cut by 1 base and J by 0 bases, with 12 bases left in between. The CDR3 here is CASSPRSVVLNTEAFF. The CDR3 DNA sequence: TGTGCCAGCTCACCACGGAGCGTGGTACTGAACACTGAAGCTTTCTTT.

This chain uses TRBV9 with TRBJ1-3; 8 bases match TRBD1. V trimming: 2 bases; J trimming: 2 bases; junction bases outside the gene matches: 3. Looked up from germline, CDR1 is SGDLS and CDR2 is YYNGEE. The CDR3 length is 15 residues. The CDR3: CASSVGQGAGNTIYF. The CDR3 DNA follows: TGTGCCAGCAGCGTTGGACAGGGCGCTGGAAACACCATATATTTT.

This clonotype was counted at least ten times. The chain carries TRBV7-3 and TRBJ2-3, with TRBD2 matching 9 bases. The CDR3 has 16 amino acids. Germline CDR1 SGHTA, CDR2 FQGTGA. The J segment lost 2 bases and the V segment lost 2 bases, leaving 5 bases of the junction unmatched. CDR3 nucleotides: TGTGCCAGCAGCTTAGGGCTAGCGGGAACCACAGATACGCAGTATTTT. The encoded protein is CASSLGLAGTTDTQYF.

This clonotype ranks as medium-sized. The chain couples TRBV5-1 to TRBJ2-3; 9 bases agree with TRBD1. This CDR3 has 14 residues. CDR1 and CDR2 from the germline V gene are SGHRS and YFSETQ. Losses at the gene ends were 4 bases for V and 5 bases for J; bases not matched to a gene: 5. The CDR3: CASSPTGGKDTQYF. The CDR3 nucleotides are TGCGCCAGCAGCCCGACAGGGGGAAAAGATACGCAGTATTTT.

The chain uses TRBV11-2 and TRBJ2-2; no clear D. V lost 5 bases, J lost 7 bases, and 17 bases lay in between. Per the germline V gene, CDR1 is SGHAT and CDR2 is FQNNGV. The CDR3 loop spans 15 amino acids. Here the CDR3 reads CASSGLRRQIGELFF. In DNA, the CDR3 is TGTGCCAGCAGCGGATTACGACGGCAGATCGGGGAGCTGTTTTTT.

This clonotype has more than one count but fewer than ten. This chain joins TRBV29-1 and TRBJ2-7; perhaps TRBD1 as D (5 bases). Germline values: CDR1 SQVTM, CDR2 ANQGSEA. The CDR3 loop spans 12 amino acids. V lost 4 bases, J lost 4 bases, and 11 bases lay in between. The CDR3 DNA reads as TGCAGCGTTGTAGCCGACAGTTACGAGCAGTACTTC. Its translation: CSVVADSYEQYF.

Judged by abundance, this clonotype is medium-sized (0.01 to 0.1%). The CDR3 loop is CASRDSGELFF. The CDR3 DNA sequence: TGTGCCAGCCGCGATTCCGGGGAGCTGTTTTTT. The gene calls are TRBV6-6 and TRBJ2-2, with D hard to call. Per germline, CDR1 MNHNY and CDR2 SVGAGI (reference sequence). V shed 8 bases and J shed 6 bases, with 7 bases lying between them. The CDR3 runs 11 residues.

This clonotype is classed as medium-sized. V usage is TRBV14 and J usage is TRBJ1-2, with D possibly TRBD1 on 6 matching bases. The CDR3 loop spans 16 amino acids. V gave up 0 bases and J gave up 0 bases, with 11 bases separating them. Germline-derived CDR1 and CDR2 are SGHDN and FVKESK. The CDR3, as DNA: TGTGCCAGCAGCCAAGATATGACAGGCCCTAACTATGGCTACACCTTC. Protein product: CASSQDMTGPNYGYTF.

This clonotype appeared many times. The chain recombines TRBV5-6 with TRBJ1-1, with TRBD1 identical over 9 bases. Looked up from germline, CDR1 is SGHDT and CDR2 is YYEEEE. This CDR3 contains 14 residues. After removal of 4 bases from V and 5 bases from J, the junction contained 6 bases not matched to a gene. The CDR3 here is CASSLVDRGTEAFF. CDR3 nucleotides: TGTGCCAGCAGCCTTGTCGACAGGGGGACTGAAGCTTTCTTT.

The genes are TRBV29-1 and TRBJ1-1; no clear D. Germline V gives CDR1 SQVTM, CDR2 ANQGSEA. CDR3 length: 11 amino acids. V lost 2 bases and J lost 6, with 7 bases in between. The CDR3 nucleotides read TGCAGCGTTGAAAGGGTCCCTGAAGCTTTCTTT. Its translation: CSVERVPEAFF.

This clonotype was detected ten times or more. The chain is built from TRBV4-1 and TRBJ2-5, with 7 bases fitting TRBD1. The CDR3 length is 16 residues. The V gene's germline CDR1 is MGHRA and CDR2 YSYEKL. V lost 1 base, J lost 3 bases, and 8 bases stayed unmatched. CDR3 DNA: TGCGCCAGCAGCCAAGGACAGGGTTCCTACAAAGAGACCCAGTACTTC. It encodes CASSQGQGSYKETQYF.

By sample fraction, this clonotype is medium-sized. This rearrangement joins TRBV28 to TRBJ1-5, with D perhaps TRBD1 (6 bases). V was shortened by 6 bases and J by 3 bases, with 15 bases between the two germline ends. From germline, CDR1 is MDHEN and CDR2 SYDVKM. CDR3 length equals 15 residues. CDR3 protein: CASSQLQGINQPQHF. CDR3 sequence (DNA): TGTGCCAGCAGCCAGCTACAGGGAATCAATCAGCCCCAGCATTTT.

In this sample, this clonotype turned up many times. The chain carries TRBV3-1 and TRBJ2-1; possible D gene TRBD2, 6 bases. The CDR3 has 15 amino acids. V lost 1 base and J lost 8, with 15 bases in between. CDR1 LGHDT and CDR2 YNNKEL come from the germline V gene (reference sequence). CDR3 in DNA: TGTGCCAGCAGCCAAGGGCTCATCTGGGAGGATGAGCAGTTCTTC. Its translation is CASSQGLIWEDEQFF.

This clonotype is labeled medium-sized. The V call is TRBV27, the J call TRBJ2-7; TRBD1 matches 9 bases. This CDR3 has 16 amino acids. Germline CDR1 is MNHEY and CDR2 is SMNVEV (reference sequence). The junction had 8 bases not matched to a gene; V was cut back by 5 bases and J by 0 bases. Here the CDR3 reads CASSPGTGQSSYEQYF. CDR3 bases: TGTGCCAGCAGTCCTGGGACAGGGCAAAGCTCCTACGAGCAGTACTTC.

This clonotype was seen ten or more times. V usage is TRBV15 and J usage is TRBJ2-7; D is uncertain. The germline CDR1 and CDR2 sequences are LNHNV and YYDKDF (reference sequence). This CDR3 region has 14 residues. V lost 0 bases and J 3 bases, leaving 9 bases between the germline ends. CDR3 protein: CATSRDITVYEQYF. CDR3 coding DNA: TGTGCCACCAGCAGAGATATAACGGTCTACGAGCAGTACTTC.

By sample fraction, this clonotype is medium-sized (0.01 to 0.1%). The V and J genes are TRBV30 and TRBJ2-5; no clear D. The CDR3 contains 15 residues. Looked up from germline, CDR1 is GTSNPN and CDR2 is SVGIG (reference sequence). Trimming stripped 1 base from V and 2 bases from J, with 14 bases between. CDR3 sequence: CAWSDGLAEQETQYF. CDR3 coding DNA: TGTGCCTGGAGTGACGGGTTAGCAGAACAAGAGACCCAGTACTTC. Variable domain in full (rest from reference TRBV30 and TRBJ2-5): SQTIHQWPATLVQPVGSPLSLECTVEGTSNPNLYWYRQAAGRGLQLLFYSVGIGQISSEVPQNLSASRPQDRQFILSSKKLLLSDSGFYLCAWSDGLAEQETQYFGPGTRLLVL.

In its sample, this clonotype is medium-sized. The chain combines TRBV5-1 with TRBJ2-3, with D tentatively TRBD1 (6 bases). V was pared by 3 bases and J by 0 bases, with 8 bases between. Germline V gives CDR1 SGHRS, CDR2 YFSETQ. This CDR3 is 14 amino acids long. DNA of the CDR3: TGCGCCAGCAGCTCAGGACAGAGCACAGATACGCAGTATTTT. It encodes CASSSGQSTDTQYF.